What follows are 11 T cell receptor beta chains derived from one specimen sequenced in a study of human T cells and chemical hapten exposure. From the RACE reads, TCRdb called clonotypes with MiXCR, one entry per CDR3 protein. The sample gives tens of thousands of distinct CDR3 sequences, 8.5% of which show up once; nearly 3.5% is in the top ten. Time point of the sample: patch test 2, 6 weeks after DPC sensitization. The treatment here: therapeutic diphenylcyclopropenone sensitization with weekly scalp DPC. The sequencing here drew on whole blood, taken in connection with sensitization to the hapten diphenylcyclopropenone (DPC). Receptor source: a woman between 45 and 60 years old with alopecia areata. Some clones in this sample may be carry-over from other donors' samples.

CDR3 region: CASSLGGTGSTQYF. The CDR3 DNA reads TGTGCCAGCAGCTTAGGGGGGACGGGGTCGACCCAGTACTTC. The J gene is TRBJ2-5, the V gene TRBV7-6; D might be TRBD1 or TRBD2, each matching 5 bases. The CDR3 spans 14 residues. Trimming pared 1 base from V and 7 bases from J, leaving 13 bases between. The V gene's germline CDR1 is SGHVS and CDR2 FNYEAQ.

The gene calls are TRBV14 and TRBJ1-3; the D is unclear. Trimming took off 6 bases at V and 4 bases at J, with 7 bases between the two ends. The CDR3 sequence is 12 residues long. Per the germline V gene, CDR1 is SGHDN and CDR2 is FVKESK. The DNA of the CDR3 is TGTGCCAGCAGTCCAACAGGAAACACCATATATTTT. Translating gives CASSPTGNTIYF.

The chain couples TRBV25-1 to TRBJ1-5; D uncertain. The CDR3 is 14 amino acids. CDR1 is MGHDK, CDR2 SYGVNS, per germline. V lost 8 bases and J lost 0, with 11 bases in between. This CDR3 reads CASSNPYSNQPQHF. The CDR3 DNA follows: TGTGCCAGCTCGAACCCTTATAGCAATCAGCCCCAGCATTTT.

This clonotype was observed a few times. The gene calls are TRBV12-3 or TRBV12-4 and TRBJ2-3; TRBD1 aligns across 9 bases. The CDR3 totals 14 residues. Trimming took 6 bases from V and 4 from J; bases not matched to a gene: 5. CDR3 sequence: CASRGQGWADTQYF. CDR3 nucleotides: TGTGCCAGCAGGGGACAGGGTTGGGCAGATACGCAGTATTTT.

The table lists this clonotype with many counts. The rearrangement joins TRBV18 to TRBJ2-3, with a weak D call TRBD1 (6 bases). The length of the CDR3 is 15 residues. Deletions cut 3 bases from V and 4 bases from J, with 14 bases between. The germline CDR1 and CDR2 sequences are KGHSH and LQKENI. The CDR3 nucleotides are TGTGCCAGCTCACCCCTGGCAGGGGCGGCAGATACGCAGTATTTT. Protein product: CASSPLAGAADTQYF.

A few counts support this clonotype. The rearrangement uses TRBV29-1 and TRBJ2-3; 7 bases are a match to TRBD2. The trim removed 1 base at V and 7 bases at J, leaving 5 bases unmatched. Germline V gene data show CDR1 as SQVTM and CDR2 as ANQGSEA. The CDR3 loop spans 13 amino acids. CDR3 nucleotide sequence: TGCAGCGTTGAAGGCCGGGGGGTGAATACGCAGTATTTT. Translating it yields CSVEGRGVNTQYF.

This clonotype was seen ten or more times. The chain joins TRBV20-1 to TRBJ2-3; D possibly corresponds to TRBD2 (5 bases). CDR1 is DFQATT, CDR2 SNEGSKA, per germline (reference sequence). Between the trimmed V and J ends, which lost 1 base and 0 bases, there was a span of 20 bases. This CDR3 comprises 18 residues. The CDR3 DNA is TGCAGTGCTAGAGCCATCCCTGCTAGCCCCACTAGCACAGATACGCAGTATTTT. Translated, it gives CSARAIPASPTSTDTQYF.

In this sample, this clonotype turned up a few times. This chain joins TRBV7-2 and TRBJ2-3; D is ambiguous. The length of the CDR3 is 15 residues. Germline lookup yields CDR1 SGHTA and CDR2 FQGNSA. The V and J ends lost 3 bases and 5 bases respectively, with 15 bases between them. In DNA form, the CDR3 reads TGTGCCAGCAGCTTTCTCGACGGGCTTGGAGATACGCAGTATTTT. Its translation is CASSFLDGLGDTQYF.

This clonotype appeared a few times. The rearrangement joins TRBV5-5 to TRBJ2-3; D not certain. The CDR3 loop spans 12 amino acids. Germline V lookup: CDR1 SGHKS, CDR2 YYEKEE (reference sequence). V lost 0 bases and J lost 4, with 3 bases in between. The CDR3 is CASSLEPDTQYF. For the CDR3, the DNA is TGTGCCAGCAGCTTGGAGCCAGATACGCAGTATTTT.

This clonotype has ten or more counts. This chain links TRBV20-1 with TRBJ1-5; D is ambiguous. Per the germline V gene, CDR1 is DFQATT and CDR2 is SNEGSKA (reference sequence). The CDR3 contains 14 residues. V was shortened by 0 bases and J by 0 bases, with 6 bases between the two germline ends. This CDR3 is CSAREGYSNQPQHF. The CDR3 region has the DNA TGCAGTGCTAGAGAGGGTTATAGCAATCAGCCCCAGCATTTT.

This rearrangement joins TRBV4-2 to TRBJ2-3; the match to TRBD2 covers 13 bases. V trimming: 3 bases; J trimming: 1 base; junction bases outside the gene matches: 7. CDR1 and CDR2 (germline): LGHNA, YNFKEQ. The CDR3 length is 18 residues. The CDR3 is CASSQGTSGTGGTDTQYF. CDR3 coding DNA: TGTGCCAGCAGCCAGGGGACTAGCGGGACCGGGGGCACAGATACGCAGTATTTT.